This TCR beta chain was captured by sequencing in a study of blood T cell repertoires in COVID-19. Study-level background: Sites across the United States, Italy and Spain contributed samples from acute and convalescent COVID-19. T cells, B-cell-depleted T cells, or PBMCs provided the cDNA or gDNA that served as material.

This CDR3 has 15 residues. J lost 2 bases, V lost 4 bases, and 6 bases had no gene match. The V gene's germline CDR1 is SGDLS and CDR2 YYNGEE. Measured with immunoSEQ multiplex PCR; TCRdb has only the in-frame clones, and not every one. The sample has 150,000 to 200,000 clones; about nine tenths are singletons. Participants came from about 24 US areas, aged roughly 18 to 89 years. Sequenced material: PBMCs or T cells enriched from blood (not recorded which). The chain has TRBV9 and TRBJ2-1, with 7 bases identical to TRBD2. This clonotype was sampled from a woman younger than 30 who had recovered from COVID-19. The CDR3 DNA is TGTGCCAGCAGCCCCACGGGAGGCGCCTACAATGAGCAGTTCTTC. It translates to CASSPTGGAYNEQFF. Variable domain in full (rest from reference TRBV9 and TRBJ2-1): DSGVTQTPKHLITATGQRVTLRCSPRSGDLSVYWYQQSLDQGLQFLIQYYNGEERAKGNILERFSAQQFPDLHSELNLSSLELGDSALYFCASSPTGGAYNEQFFGPGTRLTVL.